The 10 T cell receptor beta chains reported below all come from one sample, sequenced in a study of molecular identifiers for immune sequencing clone quantification. One entry per CDR3 protein results from TCRdb running MiXCR on the PCR reads. The sample shows 250,000 to 400,000 distinct CDR3 sequences, about a fifth of them seen only once. Sequenced material: naive CD8+ T cells from blood, with Jurkat cell RNA spiked in. The subset was: FACS-sorted CD8+CD4-CCR7+CD45RA+ naive T cells. The origin of the receptors is a human donor in good health. Some libraries in this study had Jurkat cell RNA spiked in.

For this clonotype: A far larger clone is one base from this, pointing to a likely read error. The CDR3 sequence: CASSLGQGNRPQHF. CDR3 sequence (DNA): TGTGCCAGCAGCTTAGGACAGGGCAATCGGCCCCAGCATTTT. The V and J genes are TRBV7-9 and TRBJ1-5, with TRBD1 matching over 7 bases. CDR3 length: 14 amino acids. Germline CDR1 is SEHNR and CDR2 is FQNEAQ (reference sequence).

At least ten counts were recorded for this clonotype. The V gene is TRBV27, the J gene TRBJ2-3; 13 nucleotides agree with TRBD2. CDR3 length equals 16 residues. The trim removed 3 bases at V and 6 bases at J, leaving 6 bases unmatched. Germline-derived CDR1 and CDR2 are MNHEY and SMNVEV (reference sequence). Written as DNA, the CDR3 is TGTGCCAGCAGTTTCATACTAGCGGGGGGGCTCGATACGCAGTATTTT. The encoded protein is CASSFILAGGLDTQYF.

The chain is built from TRBV11-2 and TRBJ1-4; 7 bases agree with TRBD1. This CDR3 contains 16 residues. Looked up from germline, CDR1 is SGHAT and CDR2 is FQNNGV. V was pared by 3 bases and J by 10 bases, with 14 bases of the junction left unmatched. This CDR3 reads CASSFFDRESKGKLFF. CDR3 bases: TGTGCCAGCAGCTTTTTCGACAGGGAAAGCAAAGGAAAACTGTTTTTT.

As for this clonotype: Possible read error: a much larger clone is one base away. The genes are TRBV6-1 and TRBJ2-1; D possibly matches TRBD1 or TRBD2 (6 bases each). Looked up from germline, CDR1 is MNHNS and CDR2 is SASEGT. The CDR3 contains 15 residues. V shed 4 bases and J shed 4 bases, with 14 bases lying between them. The CDR3 DNA sequence: TGTGCCAGCAGTGCAACGGGGGCACCATACAATGAGCAGTTCTTC. It encodes CASSATGAPYNEQFF.

Comments on this clonotype: Being one base from a much bigger clone, this may be a read error. The genes are TRBV29-1 and TRBJ2-2; TRBD2 agrees at 11 bases. J was trimmed by 6 bases and V by 6 bases; bases with no gene match: 9. The V gene's germline CDR1 is SQVTM and CDR2 ANQGSEA. CDR3 size: 15 residues. The CDR3 loop is CSVTITSGSAGELFF. The CDR3, as DNA: TGCAGCGTAACAATAACTAGCGGGAGCGCCGGGGAGCTGTTTTTT.

This clonotype was seen a few times. The genes are TRBV7-2 and TRBJ1-2, with D maybe TRBD1 (5 bases). Looked up from germline, CDR1 is SGHTA and CDR2 is FQGNSA. V lost 7 bases and J lost 1, with 19 bases in between. This CDR3 contains 16 residues. This CDR3 reads CASTPTPGPSNYGYTF. CDR3 bases: TGTGCCAGCACCCCTACCCCGGGACCTAGTAACTATGGCTACACCTTC.

This clonotype was picked up many times. CDR3 nucleotide sequence: TGTGCCAGCAGCCTACAACAGGGGACTGAAGCTTTCTTT. Protein sequence: CASSLQQGTEAFF. The chain couples TRBV7-3 to TRBJ1-1, with 7 bases fitting TRBD1. V lost 5 bases and J lost 5; bases outside the gene matches: 5. This CDR3 comprises 13 residues. CDR1 is SGHTA and CDR2 is FQGTGA in the germline V gene.

This clonotype appeared many times. The chain uses TRBV2 and TRBJ1-4; D unresolved. V lost 0 bases and J 1 base, leaving 3 bases between the germline ends. This CDR3 has 14 amino acids. The germline gives CDR1 SNHLY, CDR2 FYNNEI. In DNA form, the CDR3 reads TGTGCCAGCAGTGAAGCTATAACTAATGAAAAACTGTTTTTT. Translated, it gives CASSEAITNEKLFF. Based on the CDR3 plus reference TRBV2 and TRBJ1-4, the full variable domain is EPEVTQTPSHQVTQMGQEVILRCVPISNHLYFYWYRQILGQKVEFLVSFYNNEISEKSEIFDDQFSVERPDGSNFTLKIRSTKLEDSAMYFCASSEAITNEKLFFGSGTQLSVL.

The chain has TRBV3-1 and TRBJ2-2, with D unclear. The CDR3 runs to 14 residues. Germline CDR1 is LGHDT and CDR2 is YNNKEL (reference sequence). The V and J ends lost 4 bases and 6 bases respectively, with 12 bases between them. The CDR3, as DNA: TGTGCCAGCAGCCGCGTCGGGTACGCCGGGGAGCTGTTTTTT. Protein sequence: CASSRVGYAGELFF.

This clonotype was recorded at least ten times. This chain uses TRBV27 with TRBJ1-1; 7 bases align to TRBD1. The CDR3 contains 15 residues. Germline assignment: CDR1 MNHEY and CDR2 SMNVEV (reference sequence). Trimming took 5 bases from V and 7 from J; bases not matched to a gene: 13. CDR3: CASSPYPDRFGEAFF. The CDR3 nucleotides are TGTGCCAGCAGTCCCTACCCGGACAGGTTTGGTGAAGCTTTCTTT.